This entry lists 32 T cell receptor beta chains sequenced from one sample in a study of memory CD4+ T cells and cytomegalovirus serostatus. Single viable CD3+CD4+CD8-CD45RO+ cells were sorted as the memory CD4+ T cells. Repertoires were generated with immunoSEQ multiplex PCR, while TCRdb's copy carries only in-frame clones and drops some. The sample contains roughly 64,000 clones, around 77% of which appear only once. The specimen sequenced was memory CD4+ T cells from blood. Source of these receptors: an adult in good health and CMV-seronegative.

This chain joins TRBV6-1 and TRBJ2-1; D is ambiguous. The V gene lost 8 bases and the J gene lost 2 bases, with 10 bases spanning the gap. CDR3 size: 13 residues. CDR1 and CDR2 from the germline V gene are MNHNS and SASEGT. The CDR3 bases are TGTGCCAGCGGTACGGACGCCTACAATGAGCAGTTCTTC. Its protein is CASGTDAYNEQFF.

The V gene is TRBV10-2, the J gene TRBJ2-7; tentatively, D is TRBD2 (5 bases). Germline assignment: CDR1 WSHSY and CDR2 SAAADI. The CDR3 length is 14 residues. V lost 7 bases, J lost 2 bases, and 15 bases lay in between. CDR3 nucleotides: TGCGCCAGCAAGGAGGCTCGAGCGGCCTACGAGCAGTACTTC. This gives the protein CASKEARAAYEQYF.

The chain employs TRBV30 and TRBJ1-4; tentatively, D is TRBD1 (5 bases). The V gene's germline CDR1 is GTSNPN and CDR2 SVGIG (reference sequence). Trimming stripped 0 bases from V and 8 bases from J, with 19 bases between. The CDR3 consists of 16 residues. CDR3 DNA: TGTGCCTGGAGTGTAGCGGGGCTGAGTAGAGGGGAAAAACTGTTTTTT. Its translation: CAWSVAGLSRGEKLFF.

The chain carries TRBV2 and TRBJ2-7; D is uncertain. The V end was cut by 8 bases, the J end by 0 bases, with 14 bases between. The V gene's germline CDR1 is SNHLY and CDR2 FYNNEI. The CDR3 is made up of 14 amino acids. This CDR3 reads CASQDLVSSYEQYF. Written as DNA, the CDR3 is TGTGCCAGCCAGGACCTCGTGAGCTCCTACGAGCAGTACTTC. Full variable domain (outside the CDR3, taken from reference TRBV2 and TRBJ2-7): EPEVTQTPSHQVTQMGQEVILRCVPISNHLYFYWYRQILGQKVEFLVSFYNNEISEKSEIFDDQFSVERPDGSNFTLKIRSTKLEDSAMYFCASQDLVSSYEQYFGPGTRLTVT.

The chain employs TRBV5-1 and TRBJ1-1; unclear D gene. V was cut by 0 bases and J by 1 base, with 10 bases left in between. CDR1 is SGHRS and CDR2 is YFSETQ in the germline V gene. The CDR3 has 15 residues. CDR3 in amino acids: CASSLGAGSNTEAFF. DNA of the CDR3: TGCGCCAGCAGCTTGGGTGCGGGGTCGAACACTGAAGCTTTCTTT.

This clone was seen a handful of times. This chain links TRBV6-5 with TRBJ2-5, with 7 bases identical to TRBD1. CDR3 length: 13 residues. After removal of 6 bases from V and 5 bases from J, the junction contained 6 bases not matched to a gene. In germline, CDR1 is MNHEY, CDR2 SVGAGI. In DNA form, the CDR3 reads TGTGCCAGCAGACCGACAGGGTTGGAGACCCAGTACTTC. This gives the protein CASRPTGLETQYF.

On this clone itself: Germline and junction disagree at one end, which may indicate a read error. The rearrangement uses TRBV18 and TRBJ1-4; perhaps TRBD1 as D (5 bases). This CDR3 contains 13 residues. Germline CDR1 is KGHSH and CDR2 is LQKENI. CDR3 in amino acids: CASSSEGDGTVGF. In DNA, the CDR3 is TGTGCCAGCTCATCGGAAGGTGACGGGACCGTGGGGTTT. Full variable domain (remainder filled in from reference TRBV18 and TRBJ1-4): NAGVMQNPRHLVRRRGQEARLRCSPMKGHSHVYWYRQLPEEGLKFMVYLQKENIIDESGMPKERFSAEFPKEGPSILRIQQVVRGDSAAYFCASSSEGDGTVGFGSGTQLSVL.

J is TRBJ2-7 and V is TRBV27, with D maybe TRBD1 (5 bases). Germline V gene sequence: CDR1 MNHEY, CDR2 SMNVEV (reference sequence). V was clipped by 2 bases and J by 6 bases, with 14 bases between them. The CDR3 extends over 14 amino acids. The CDR3 DNA reads TGTGCCAGCAGTTTAAGGGGCCGGAACTCCGAGCAGTACTTC. Translating gives CASSLRGRNSEQYF.

This rearrangement joins TRBV5-1 to TRBJ1-4; 11 bases match TRBD1. This CDR3 is 20 amino acids long. Per the germline V gene, CDR1 is SGHRS and CDR2 is YFSETQ. Trimming at V came to 4 bases and at J to 3 bases, leaving 17 bases not matched to a gene. DNA of the CDR3: TGCGCCAGCAGCGTAACCCCGGGACAGGGGGTCTCCGGAGCTAATGAAAAACTGTTTTTT. Its translation is CASSVTPGQGVSGANEKLFF.

This clone was counted a single time. One junction end disagrees with the germline gene, perhaps due to a read error. The chain combines TRBV7-9 with TRBJ2-5, with TRBD1 identical over 8 bases. From germline, CDR1 is SEHNR and CDR2 FQNEAQ (reference sequence). CDR3 length: 15 amino acids. CDR3 region: CASSLTDRDHETQYF. CDR3 sequence (DNA): TGTGCCAGCAGCCTGACGGACAGGGACCACGAGACCCAGTACTTC.

This clone was seen more than once but under ten times. The chain joins TRBV5-1 to TRBJ2-3; 7 bases are a match to TRBD1. CDR1 and CDR2 (germline): SGHRS, YFSETQ. V gave up 4 bases and J gave up 1 base; unmatched junction bases: 6. The CDR3 runs to 15 residues. CDR3 amino acids: CASSTGQERTDTQYF. The CDR3 nucleotides are TGCGCCAGCAGCACCGGACAGGAACGCACAGATACGCAGTATTTT.

The genes are TRBV6-6 and TRBJ2-3; 8 nucleotides line up with TRBD1. Germline V gene data show CDR1 as MNHNY and CDR2 as SVGAGI (reference sequence). Trimming at V came to 6 bases and at J to 6 bases, leaving 8 bases not matched to a gene. This CDR3 region has 14 residues. CDR3 residues: CASSLDRGVDTQYF. The CDR3 nucleotides read TGTGCCAGCAGCCTCGACAGGGGTGTTGATACGCAGTATTTT.

V is TRBV19 and J is TRBJ2-7; 13 bases match TRBD2. The germline V gene has CDR1 LNHDA and CDR2 SQIVND (reference sequence). V lost 4 bases, J lost 7 bases, and 4 bases stayed unmatched. This CDR3 has 14 amino acids. CDR3 nucleotides: TGTGCCAGTAGTACAACTAGCGGGAGGGGAGAGCAGTACTTC. This codes for CASSTTSGRGEQYF.

The rearrangement joins TRBV30 to TRBJ2-1; the D gene is possibly TRBD1 (5 bases). V lost 0 bases to trimming and J lost 6 bases, with 9 bases between them. Germline lookup yields CDR1 GTSNPN and CDR2 SVGIG (reference sequence). The CDR3 consists of 13 residues. The CDR3 is CAWSVHGANEQFF. For the CDR3, the DNA is TGTGCCTGGAGTGTCCATGGGGCCAATGAGCAGTTCTTC.

This sequence joins TRBV2 and TRBJ1-1; D remains unclear. CDR3 length equals 13 residues. Germline V gene lookup returns CDR1 SNHLY and CDR2 FYNNEI. The V end was cut by 8 bases, the J end by 5 bases, with 15 bases between. CDR3 residues: CASLIRLGTEAFF. The CDR3 nucleotides read TGTGCCAGCCTCATACGACTGGGGACTGAAGCTTTCTTT.

This clone is a singleton in its sample. The chain links TRBV19 to TRBJ2-6, with D possibly being TRBD1 (5 bases). Trimming cost V 1 base and J 1 base, with 5 bases left between them. Germline V gene sequence: CDR1 LNHDA, CDR2 SQIVND (reference sequence). The length of the CDR3 is 15 residues. For the CDR3, the DNA is TGTGCCAGTAGTATAGCAGGGTCTGGGGCCAACGTCCTGACTTTC. Encoded protein: CASSIAGSGANVLTF.

The rearrangement joins TRBV7-6 to TRBJ2-5; no clear D gene. This CDR3 is 11 amino acids long. Germline-derived CDR1 and CDR2 are SGHVS and FNYEAQ. V was clipped by 5 bases and J by 1 base, with 2 bases between them. For the CDR3, the DNA is TGTGCCAGCAGCCTCCAAGAGACCCAGTACTTC. Protein: CASSLQETQYF.

CDR3 amino acids: CAISGQGDLQETQYF. The CDR3 coding sequence is TGTGCCATCAGTGGACAGGGGGACCTCCAAGAGACCCAGTACTTC. The chain recombines TRBV10-3 with TRBJ2-5; TRBD1 matches 9 bases. The germline gives CDR1 ENHRY, CDR2 SYGVKD. This CDR3 comprises 15 residues. V shed 4 bases and J 1 base; nucleotides not matched to a gene: 4.

The gene calls are TRBV28 and TRBJ1-5, with D perhaps TRBD1 (5 bases). V was shortened by 2 bases and J by 4 bases, with 15 bases between the two germline ends. The length of the CDR3 is 16 residues. From germline, CDR1 is MDHEN and CDR2 SYDVKM. CDR3 loop: CASSLTGTQGNQPQHF. In DNA, the CDR3 is TGTGCCAGCAGTTTAACTGGGACTCAGGGTAATCAGCCCCAGCATTTT.

The chain links TRBV6-5 to TRBJ2-1; 9 nucleotides line up with TRBD1. Germline trimming cut 8 bases from V and 7 bases from J; bases unmatched to any gene: 9. This CDR3 region has 14 residues. CDR1 is MNHEY and CDR2 is SVGAGI in the germline V gene. The CDR3 loop reads CASRRDRENNEQFF. The CDR3 nucleotides read TGTGCCAGCCGCCGGGACAGGGAGAATAATGAGCAGTTCTTC.

The CDR3 nucleotides read TGTGCCAGCAGCTCCCTACAGGGATTAAGCTCTGGGGCCAACGTCCTGACTTTC. Protein: CASSSLQGLSSGANVLTF. The rearrangement joins TRBV11-1 to TRBJ2-6; TRBD1 is a possible D gene (6 bases). This CDR3 is built from 18 residues. Germline loops: CDR1 SGHAT, CDR2 FQDESV (reference sequence). V dropped 4 bases and J dropped 0 bases, with 16 bases sitting between them.

The chain links TRBV10-3 to TRBJ2-5; TRBD2 is a possible D gene (6 bases). The CDR3 totals 13 residues. The V gene's germline CDR1 is ENHRY and CDR2 SYGVKD. V gave up 6 bases and J gave up 0 bases, with 8 bases separating them. This chain's CDR3 is CAISRDYQETQYF. The CDR3 DNA reads as TGTGCCATCAGCCGGGACTACCAAGAGACCCAGTACTTC.

The V and J genes are TRBV19 and TRBJ1-2; 7 nucleotides align to TRBD1. The J segment lost 2 bases and the V segment lost 5 bases, leaving 8 bases of the junction unmatched. There are 15 residues in the CDR3. The germline V gene encodes CDR1 LNHDA and CDR2 SQIVND (reference sequence). CDR3 sequence reads: CASSFTATGNYGYTF. Here the CDR3 DNA reads TGTGCCAGTAGTTTTACTGCGACAGGGAACTATGGCTACACCTTC.

The chain has TRBV5-1 and TRBJ2-7; D possibly uses TRBD1 or TRBD2 (5 bases each). Germline V gene data show CDR1 as SGHRS and CDR2 as YFSETQ. V was shortened by 0 bases and J by 2 bases, with 12 bases between the two germline ends. This CDR3 has 15 amino acids. The CDR3 here is CASSLGDAAAYEQYF. The CDR3 DNA follows: TGCGCCAGCAGCTTGGGGGACGCTGCCGCCTACGAGCAGTACTTC. The full variable domain, with the rest looked up from reference TRBV5-1 and TRBJ2-7, is KAGVTQTPRYLIKTRGQQVTLSCSPISGHRSVSWYQQTPGQGLQFLFEYFSETQRNKGNFPGRFSGRQFSNSRSEMNVSTLELGDSALYLCASSLGDAAAYEQYFGPGTRLTVT.

The chain combines TRBV10-3 with TRBJ1-1, with a tentative D call TRBD1 (5 bases). Germline V CDR1 and CDR2: ENHRY, SYGVKD. There are 13 residues in the CDR3. The V end lost 8 bases, the J end lost 4 bases, and 14 bases lay between the germline ends. The CDR3 here is CAISREVSTEAFF. For the CDR3, the DNA is TGTGCCATCTCCAGGGAAGTCAGCACTGAAGCTTTCTTT.

The chain has TRBV5-1 and TRBJ2-2, with 7 nucleotides matching TRBD2. The junction had 8 bases not matched to a gene; V was cut back by 6 bases and J by 3 bases. This CDR3 comprises 15 residues. Germline V gene data show CDR1 as SGHRS and CDR2 as YFSETQ. The CDR3: CASIETGRDTGELFF. The DNA for the CDR3 is TGCGCCAGCATCGAGACGGGGAGGGACACCGGGGAGCTGTTTTTT.

The chain is built from TRBV5-4 and TRBJ2-1; TRBD2 matches 11 bases. V gave up 4 bases and J gave up 0 bases; unmatched junction bases: 3. The CDR3 has 16 amino acids. CDR1 and CDR2 from the germline V gene are SGHNT and YYREEE (reference sequence). The CDR3 bases are TGTGCCAGCAGCCCTAGCGGGGGGAACTCCTACAATGAGCAGTTCTTC. The encoded protein is CASSPSGGNSYNEQFF.

This clone rates as medium-sized (0.01 to 0.1%). The V gene is TRBV7-9, the J gene TRBJ1-1, with 7 bases aligning to TRBD1. This CDR3 is 13 amino acids long. The V and J ends lost 9 bases and 1 base, in that order; junction bases with no gene match: 5. Germline CDR1 is SEHNR and CDR2 is FQNEAQ (reference sequence). In DNA form, the CDR3 reads TGTGCCAGTGGACAGGTCCCGAACACTGAAGCTTTCTTT. The encoded protein is CASGQVPNTEAFF.

CDR3 in amino acids: CAWSGDRAVGEKLFF. Written as DNA, the CDR3 is TGTGCCTGGAGCGGCGACAGGGCGGTTGGTGAAAAACTGTTTTTT. The rearrangement joins TRBV30 to TRBJ1-4; 7 bases are a match to TRBD1. Unmatched junction bases numbered 11, after V lost 3 bases and J lost 7 bases. CDR1 and CDR2 from the germline V gene are GTSNPN and SVGIG (reference sequence). CDR3 length equals 15 residues.

The J gene is TRBJ1-2, the V gene TRBV9; maybe TRBD1 (6 bases). This CDR3 has 14 amino acids. The V gene's germline CDR1 is SGDLS and CDR2 YYNGEE. Trimming shortened V by 3 bases and J by 4 bases, and 13 bases separated the two germline ends. DNA of the CDR3: TGTGCCAGCAGCGCGTTGGGGGCTATCTATGGCTACACCTTC. It codes for CASSALGAIYGYTF. Full variable domain (rest looked up from reference TRBV9 and TRBJ1-2): DSGVTQTPKHLITATGQRVTLRCSPRSGDLSVYWYQQSLDQGLQFLIQYYNGEERAKGNILERFSAQQFPDLHSELNLSSLELGDSALYFCASSALGAIYGYTFGSGTRLTVV.

The chain uses TRBV30 and TRBJ2-1, with TRBD1 matching over 10 bases. The CDR3 is 14 amino acids. The germline V gene has CDR1 GTSNPN and CDR2 SVGIG (reference sequence). V trimming: 5 bases; J trimming: 7 bases; junction bases outside the gene matches: 8. CDR3 in DNA: TGTGCCTGGGGCTGGACAGGGGGGAGGAATGAGCAGTTCTTC. Protein: CAWGWTGGRNEQFF.

The rearrangement uses TRBV13 and TRBJ2-4, with D tentatively TRBD2 (6 bases). Germline V gene lookup returns CDR1 PRHDT and CDR2 FYEKMQ (reference sequence). The length of the CDR3 is 13 residues. Deletions cut 3 bases from V and 8 bases from J, with 11 bases between. This CDR3 is CASSLGGSDIQYF. CDR3 nucleotides: TGTGCCAGCAGCTTGGGGGGATCGGACATTCAGTACTTC.